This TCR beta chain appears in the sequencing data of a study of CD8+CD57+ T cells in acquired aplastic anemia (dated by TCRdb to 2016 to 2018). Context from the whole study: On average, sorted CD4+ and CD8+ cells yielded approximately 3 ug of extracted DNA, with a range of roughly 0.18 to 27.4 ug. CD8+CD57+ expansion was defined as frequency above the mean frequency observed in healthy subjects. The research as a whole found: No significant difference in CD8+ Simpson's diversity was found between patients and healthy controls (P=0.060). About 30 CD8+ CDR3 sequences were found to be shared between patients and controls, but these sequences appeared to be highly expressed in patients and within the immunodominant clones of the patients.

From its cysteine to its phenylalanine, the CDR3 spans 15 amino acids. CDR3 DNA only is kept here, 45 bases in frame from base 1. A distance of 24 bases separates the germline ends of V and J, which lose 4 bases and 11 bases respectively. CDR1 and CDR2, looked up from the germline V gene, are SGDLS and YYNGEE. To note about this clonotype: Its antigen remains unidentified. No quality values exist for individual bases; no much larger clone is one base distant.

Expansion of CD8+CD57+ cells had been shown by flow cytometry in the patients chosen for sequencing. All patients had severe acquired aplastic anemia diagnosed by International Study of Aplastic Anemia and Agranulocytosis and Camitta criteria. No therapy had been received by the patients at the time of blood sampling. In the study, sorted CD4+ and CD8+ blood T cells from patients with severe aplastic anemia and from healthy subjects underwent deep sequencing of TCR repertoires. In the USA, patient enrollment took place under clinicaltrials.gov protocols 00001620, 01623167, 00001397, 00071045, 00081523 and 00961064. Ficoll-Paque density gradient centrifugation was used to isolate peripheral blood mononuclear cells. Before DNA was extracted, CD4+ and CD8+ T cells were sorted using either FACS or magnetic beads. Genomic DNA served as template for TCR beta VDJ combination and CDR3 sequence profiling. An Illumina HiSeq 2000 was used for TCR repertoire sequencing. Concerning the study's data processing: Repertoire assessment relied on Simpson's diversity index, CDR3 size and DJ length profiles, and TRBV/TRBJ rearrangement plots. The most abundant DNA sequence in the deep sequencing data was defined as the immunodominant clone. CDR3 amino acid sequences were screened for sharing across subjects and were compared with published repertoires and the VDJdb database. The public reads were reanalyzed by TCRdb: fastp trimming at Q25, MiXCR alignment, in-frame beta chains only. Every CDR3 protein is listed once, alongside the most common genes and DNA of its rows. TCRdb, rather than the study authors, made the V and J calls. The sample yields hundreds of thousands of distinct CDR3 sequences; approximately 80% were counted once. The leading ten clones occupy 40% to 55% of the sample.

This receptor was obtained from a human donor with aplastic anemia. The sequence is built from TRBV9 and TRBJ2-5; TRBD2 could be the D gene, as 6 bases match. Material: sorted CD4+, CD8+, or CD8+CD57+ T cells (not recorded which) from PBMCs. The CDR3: CASSSTGGNADQQYF. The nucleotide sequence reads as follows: TGTGCCAGCAGCTCCACTGGCGGGAATGCGGACCAGCAGTACTTC.